This TCR beta chain was sequenced during a study of graft-versus-host responses after intestinal transplantation. V gave up 4 bases and J gave up 2 bases; unmatched junction bases: 8. The CDR3 loop spans 16 amino acids. From germline, CDR1 is MGHDK and CDR2 SYGVNS. Profiled with immunoSEQ multiplex PCR; TCRdb holds only in-frame clones, not every one. The table records about 64,000 clones, over 90% of them present only once. Remarks on this clone: Its antigen remains unknown.

This rearrangement joins TRBV25-1 to TRBJ2-7; the match to TRBD2 covers 10 bases. The material sequenced was unstimulated CD8+ T cells sorted from spleen or lymph node cells, taken before transplant. The sequence was collected from a human donor who was the organ donor for an intestinal transplant. CDR3 coding DNA: TGTGCCAGCAGTGGGTTAAAGCGGGAGGGAACCTACGAGCAGTACTTC. It encodes CASSGLKREGTYEQYF.